One sample yielded the 6 T cell receptor beta chains listed below, sequenced in a study of human T cells and chemical hapten exposure. TCRdb reprocessed the 5' RACE reads via MiXCR and lists one record per CDR3 protein. The table records more than 60,000 distinct CDR3 sequences, less than 20% of them present only once. The study extracted total RNA from unfractionated whole blood. The receptors originated from a female donor in good health.

This rearrangement joins TRBV20-1 to TRBJ1-1; TRBD1 matches at 8 bases. The CDR3 covers 14 residues. Germline V gene sequence: CDR1 DFQATT, CDR2 SNEGSKA (reference sequence). The V gene end was trimmed by 2 bases and the J gene end by 5 bases; junction bases not matched to a gene: 7. As DNA, the CDR3 is TGCAGTGCTAGACGAGGACAGGGTTTTACTGAAGCTTTCTTT. It encodes CSARRGQGFTEAFF.

V gene TRBV5-1 combines with J gene TRBJ2-3, with 14 bases aligning to TRBD2. This CDR3 contains 15 residues. With 4 bases clipped from V and 9 bases from J, the junction kept 7 bases outside the gene matches. Germline V gives CDR1 SGHRS, CDR2 YFSETQ. The CDR3 loop is CASSRTSGGQGTQYF. As DNA, the CDR3 is TGCGCCAGCAGCCGGACTAGCGGGGGGCAGGGAACGCAGTATTTT.

The V gene is TRBV5-1, the J gene TRBJ1-2; 7 bases match TRBD1. This CDR3 is built from 14 residues. CDR1 SGHRS and CDR2 YFSETQ come from the germline V gene. V shed 4 bases, J shed 6 bases, and the junction held 9 bases outside the gene matches. The CDR3 spells CASSAGQAGDGYTF. The CDR3 DNA follows: TGCGCCAGCAGCGCCGGACAGGCTGGCGATGGCTACACCTTC.

This clonotype was seen only a few times. The chain joins TRBV9 to TRBJ2-3; 10 bases align to TRBD2. The CDR3 spans 18 residues. V lost 6 bases, J lost 0 bases, and 13 bases stayed unmatched. CDR1 and CDR2 from the germline V gene are SGDLS and YYNGEE. The CDR3 reads CASTSFSGGPPSTDTQYF. CDR3 nucleotides: TGTGCCAGCACATCCTTTAGCGGGGGGCCCCCTAGCACAGATACGCAGTATTTT.

In this sample, this clonotype turned up a few times. This sequence joins TRBV29-1 and TRBJ1-2, with D uncertain. Germline-derived CDR1 and CDR2 are SQVTM and ANQGSEA. CDR3 length: 13 residues. Trimming removed 3 bases at V and 6 bases at J, with 14 bases between. CDR3 loop: CSVENRREDGYTF. For the CDR3, the DNA is TGCAGCGTTGAGAACAGACGAGAAGATGGCTACACCTTC.

This clonotype was detected many times. The V and J genes are TRBV12-3 or TRBV12-4 and TRBJ1-4, with 7 bases that match TRBD1. V trimming: 4 bases; J trimming: 7 bases; junction bases outside the gene matches: 3. The CDR3 sequence is 13 residues long. The CDR3 DNA sequence: TGTGCCAGCAGTTCAGGGGGTGGTGAAAAACTGTTTTTT. This encodes CASSSGGGEKLFF.